This TCR beta chain appears in the sequencing data of a study of T-cell memory formation after mild COVID-19. The CDR3 covers 17 residues. This clonotype was seen more than once but under ten times. TCRdb itself ran the 5' RACE reads through MiXCR, one entry per CDR3 protein. This sample has around 200,000 distinct CDR3 sequences, with under 20% found just once. This chain connects TRBV21-1 to TRBJ2-1; TRBD2 reflects the table's D call only, with no check against the DNA. TRBV21-1 is described as a pseudogene. Sequenced sample: PBMCs or a T cell subset sorted from them (not recorded which). The receptor comes from an adult woman who had mild COVID-19 (a few samples of this study predate the infection). Cell type and time point are not known. The CDR3 DNA sequence: TGTGCCAGCAAGTTCATGGGGGGGCCATCTTGGTATGATGAGCAGTTCTTC. Translating it yields CASKFMGGPSWYDEQFF.